The rows below give T cell receptor beta chains drawn from one sample of a study of blood T cell repertoires in COVID-19. Clones were sequenced by immunoSEQ multiplex PCR, and TCRdb holds only the in-frame ones, with some missing. This table holds 95,000 to 150,000 clones, 80% to 85% found once. The sequencing input was PBMCs or T cells enriched from blood (not recorded which). These receptors were obtained from a woman in her twenties or thirties who had recovered from COVID-19. Each CDR3 is given with its conserved first and last residue. The order of the fields is clone size, V gene, D gene, J gene, CDR3 protein, CDR3 DNA. A D gene is named only where the DNA matches it firmly. The size entry is marked missing in some rows and otherwise reads once, few, many or a size class.

clone size: NA
V gene: TRBV2
D gene: TRBD1
J gene: TRBJ1-3
CDR3 protein: CASRDSYPIYF
CDR3 DNA: TGTGCCAGTAGGGACAGTTACCCCATATATTTT

clone size: NA
V gene: TRBV28
D gene: TRBD2
J gene: TRBJ2-7
CDR3 protein: CASSPSGRRYYEQYF
CDR3 DNA: TGTGCCAGCAGTCCTAGCGGGAGGAGGTACTACGAGCAGTACTTC

clone size: NA
V gene: TRBV6-1
D gene: TRBD1
J gene: TRBJ1-2
CDR3 protein: CASSEYRGPGYGYTF
CDR3 DNA: TGTGCCAGCAGTGAATACAGGGGGCCTGGCTATGGCTACACCTTC

clone size: NA
V gene: TRBV6-5
D gene: TRBD2
J gene: TRBJ2-1
CDR3 protein: CASRPGLAPDEQFF
CDR3 DNA: TGTGCCAGCAGACCGGGACTAGCCCCCGATGAGCAGTTCTTC

clone size: NA
V gene: TRBV6-5
D gene: NA
J gene: TRBJ1-2
CDR3 protein: CASSYGRAPSNYGYTF
CDR3 DNA: TGTGCCAGCAGTTACGGGCGGGCCCCCTCTAACTATGGCTACACCTTC

clone size: NA
V gene: TRBV7-3
D gene: NA
J gene: TRBJ2-1
CDR3 protein: CASSLPGPYNEQFF
CDR3 DNA: TGTGCCAGCAGCTTGCCAGGGCCTTACAATGAGCAGTTCTTC

clone size: NA
V gene: TRBV30
D gene: NA
J gene: TRBJ2-3
CDR3 protein: CAWTWGPDTQYF
CDR3 DNA: TGTGCCTGGACCTGGGGCCCAGATACGCAGTATTTT

clone size: NA
V gene: TRBV6-2/TRBV6-3
D gene: TRBD1
J gene: TRBJ2-5
CDR3 protein: CASSRIDTGVGETQYF
CDR3 DNA: TGTGCCAGCAGTCGAATTGACACAGGGGTGGGAGAGACCCAGTACTTC

clone size: NA
V gene: TRBV7-2
D gene: NA
J gene: TRBJ1-2
CDR3 protein: CASSLGGNYGYTF
CDR3 DNA: TGTGCCAGCAGCTTAGGAGGGAACTATGGCTACACCTTC

clone size: few
V gene: TRBV18
D gene: NA
J gene: TRBJ1-2
CDR3 protein: CASSPTSGSGDWYGYTF
CDR3 DNA: TGTGCCAGCTCACCAACGTCGGGGAGCGGGGATTGGTATGGCTACACCTTC

clone size: NA
V gene: TRBV7-9
D gene: TRBD2
J gene: TRBJ2-5
CDR3 protein: CASSTGTSSETQYF
CDR3 DNA: TGTGCCAGCAGCACCGGGACTAGTAGTGAGACCCAGTACTTC

clone size: NA
V gene: TRBV9
D gene: NA
J gene: TRBJ1-6
CDR3 protein: CASSPRQRNSPLHF
CDR3 DNA: TGTGCCAGCAGCCCCAGGCAACGAAATTCACCCCTCCACTTT

clone size: few
V gene: TRBV7-8
D gene: NA
J gene: TRBJ1-2
CDR3 protein: CASSPAVEIPFYGYTF
CDR3 DNA: TGTGCCAGCAGCCCCGCGGTTGAGATACCTTTCTATGGCTACACCTTC

clone size: NA
V gene: TRBV19
D gene: TRBD2
J gene: TRBJ2-3
CDR3 protein: CASSKASGRATDTQYF
CDR3 DNA: TGTGCCAGTAGTAAGGCCAGCGGGAGGGCCACAGATACGCAGTATTTT

clone size: NA
V gene: TRBV11-3
D gene: TRBD1
J gene: TRBJ1-2
CDR3 protein: CASSFPRGPINYGYTF
CDR3 DNA: TGTGCCAGCAGCTTCCCCAGGGGGCCGATTAACTATGGCTACACCTTC

clone size: NA
V gene: TRBV2
D gene: TRBD2
J gene: TRBJ2-3
CDR3 protein: CASSEASGPDTQYF
CDR3 DNA: TGTGCCAGCAGTGAAGCTAGCGGGCCAGATACGCAGTATTTT

clone size: NA
V gene: TRBV4-3
D gene: NA
J gene: TRBJ1-2
CDR3 protein: CASSQDQVSMEGFEGGYTF
CDR3 DNA: TGCGCCAGCAGCCAAGATCAAGTCTCCATGGAGGGTTTTGAGGGAGGCTACACCTTC

clone size: NA
V gene: TRBV4-2
D gene: TRBD2
J gene: TRBJ2-1
CDR3 protein: CASSPGLAGVDNEQFF
CDR3 DNA: TGTGCCAGCAGCCCGGGACTAGCGGGAGTGGATAATGAGCAGTTCTTC

clone size: NA
V gene: TRBV7-2
D gene: NA
J gene: TRBJ2-3
CDR3 protein: CASSLGGAGRNTQYF
CDR3 DNA: TGTGCCAGCAGCTTAGGAGGGGCGGGAAGAAATACGCAGTATTTT

clone size: NA
V gene: TRBV7-9
D gene: NA
J gene: TRBJ2-7
CDR3 protein: CASSEVTYEQYF
CDR3 DNA: TGTGCCAGCAGCGAGGTCACCTACGAGCAGTACTTC

clone size: NA
V gene: TRBV21-1
D gene: NA
J gene: TRBJ2-7
CDR3 protein: CASGGRLLAGPIVYEQYF
CDR3 DNA: TGTGCCAGCGGAGGTCGATTGCTAGCGGGACCTATTGTCTACGAGCAGTACTTC

clone size: NA
V gene: TRBV4-2
D gene: NA
J gene: TRBJ2-7
CDR3 protein: CASSQASAAITYEQYF
CDR3 DNA: TGTGCCAGCAGCCAAGCGAGCGCGGCGATCACCTACGAGCAGTACTTC

clone size: NA
V gene: TRBV7-3
D gene: TRBD1
J gene: TRBJ2-1
CDR3 protein: CASSSDRGRDEQFF
CDR3 DNA: TGTGCCAGCAGCTCGGACAGGGGTAGGGATGAGCAGTTCTTC

clone size: NA
V gene: TRBV27
D gene: NA
J gene: TRBJ1-6
CDR3 protein: CASSLYGVEGNSPLHF
CDR3 DNA: TGTGCCAGCAGTTTATACGGGGTGGAGGGTAATTCACCCCTCCACTTT

clone size: NA
V gene: TRBV2
D gene: NA
J gene: TRBJ1-4
CDR3 protein: CASSASLKEKLFF
CDR3 DNA: TGTGCCAGCAGTGCTAGCCTCAAGGAAAAACTGTTTTTT

clone size: NA
V gene: TRBV6-5
D gene: TRBD2
J gene: TRBJ2-1
CDR3 protein: CASRSGSRPNEQFF
CDR3 DNA: TGTGCCAGCAGGAGCGGGAGTCGACCCAATGAGCAGTTCTTC

clone size: NA
V gene: TRBV2
D gene: TRBD2
J gene: TRBJ2-3
CDR3 protein: CASSVQRREGTQYF
CDR3 DNA: TGTGCCAGCAGTGTACAGCGGAGGGAGGGTACGCAGTATTTT

clone size: NA
V gene: TRBV5-1
D gene: TRBD1
J gene: TRBJ1-5
CDR3 protein: CASSLDGTGGAGQPQHF
CDR3 DNA: TGCGCCAGCAGCTTGGATGGGACAGGGGGCGCAGGACAGCCCCAGCATTTT

clone size: NA
V gene: TRBV10-2
D gene: TRBD1
J gene: TRBJ2-7
CDR3 protein: CAIQTGSSYEQYF
CDR3 DNA: TGCGCCATCCAGACAGGGAGCTCCTACGAGCAGTACTTC

clone size: NA
V gene: TRBV23-1
D gene: NA
J gene: TRBJ1-5
CDR3 protein: CASSQPPPWGGQPQHF
CDR3 DNA: TGCGCCAGCAGTCAACCACCCCCCTGGGGCGGCCAGCCCCAGCATTTT

clone size: NA
V gene: TRBV4-1
D gene: NA
J gene: TRBJ2-1
CDR3 protein: CASSQEAAVSYNEQFF
CDR3 DNA: TGCGCCAGCAGCCAAGAGGCGGCAGTCTCCTACAATGAGCAGTTCTTC

clone size: NA
V gene: TRBV27
D gene: NA
J gene: TRBJ1-5
CDR3 protein: CASSLRWGDYSNQPQHF
CDR3 DNA: TGTGCCAGCAGTTTAAGATGGGGGGACTATAGCAATCAGCCCCAGCATTTT

clone size: NA
V gene: TRBV6-4
D gene: NA
J gene: TRBJ2-3
CDR3 protein: CASKRSSTDTQYF
CDR3 DNA: TGTGCCAGCAAGAGGTCGAGCACAGATACGCAGTATTTT

clone size: NA
V gene: TRBV19
D gene: TRBD2
J gene: TRBJ2-6
CDR3 protein: CASRGRSGRGSGANVLTF
CDR3 DNA: TGTGCCAGTAGGGGGAGGAGCGGGAGGGGGTCTGGGGCCAACGTCCTGACTTTC

clone size: NA
V gene: TRBV6-5
D gene: TRBD2
J gene: TRBJ2-7
CDR3 protein: CARNPGGLEQYF
CDR3 DNA: TGTGCCAGGAATCCGGGAGGTCTCGAGCAGTACTTC

clone size: NA
V gene: TRBV6-4
D gene: TRBD1
J gene: TRBJ2-7
CDR3 protein: CASSADRVSGEQYF
CDR3 DNA: TGTGCCAGCAGTGCGGACAGGGTATCGGGTGAGCAGTACTTC

clone size: NA
V gene: TRBV3-1/TRBV3-2
D gene: NA
J gene: TRBJ2-3
CDR3 protein: CASSQRLITDTQYF
CDR3 DNA: TGTGCCAGCAGCCAGAGGCTCATCACAGATACGCAGTATTTT

clone size: NA
V gene: TRBV5-1
D gene: NA
J gene: TRBJ2-2
CDR3 protein: CASSLEQANTGELFF
CDR3 DNA: TGCGCCAGCAGCTTGGAGCAGGCGAACACCGGGGAGCTGTTTTTT

clone size: few
V gene: TRBV5-5
D gene: NA
J gene: TRBJ2-3
CDR3 protein: CASSLSPRGQDTQYF
CDR3 DNA: TGTGCCAGCAGCTTGTCACCTCGGGGACAAGATACGCAGTATTTT

clone size: NA
V gene: TRBV30
D gene: TRBD1
J gene: TRBJ2-1
CDR3 protein: CAWRRDRVYNEQFF
CDR3 DNA: TGTGCCTGGAGGAGGGACAGGGTATACAATGAGCAGTTCTTC

clone size: NA
V gene: TRBV7-9
D gene: NA
J gene: TRBJ2-1
CDR3 protein: CASSLGLRNEQFF
CDR3 DNA: TGTGCCAGCAGCTTAGGGCTGAGGAATGAGCAGTTCTTC

clone size: NA
V gene: TRBV7-2
D gene: NA
J gene: TRBJ1-3
CDR3 protein: CASSLEAGTGNTIYF
CDR3 DNA: TGTGCCAGCAGCTTAGAGGCGGGAACTGGAAACACCATATATTTT

clone size: NA
V gene: TRBV9
D gene: TRBD1
J gene: TRBJ1-2
CDR3 protein: CASSARDSLYGYTF
CDR3 DNA: TGTGCCAGCAGCGCGCGGGACAGCCTCTATGGCTACACCTTC

clone size: NA
V gene: TRBV28
D gene: TRBD1
J gene: TRBJ1-4
CDR3 protein: CASNLDRGEKLFF
CDR3 DNA: TGTGCCAGCAACCTCGACAGGGGAGAAAAACTGTTTTTT

clone size: NA
V gene: TRBV19
D gene: TRBD1
J gene: TRBJ1-5
CDR3 protein: CASSRTGFRSNQPQHF
CDR3 DNA: TGTGCCAGTAGTAGGACAGGGTTTCGGAGCAATCAGCCCCAGCATTTT

clone size: few
V gene: TRBV4-3
D gene: NA
J gene: TRBJ1-6
CDR3 protein: CASSQMRDNSPLHF
CDR3 DNA: TGCGCCAGCAGCCAAATGCGCGATAATTCACCCCTCCACTTT

clone size: NA
V gene: TRBV2
D gene: TRBD1
J gene: TRBJ1-3
CDR3 protein: CASKFYRGLGNTIYF
CDR3 DNA: TGTGCCAGCAAGTTCTACAGGGGGTTGGGAAACACCATATATTTT

clone size: NA
V gene: TRBV25-1
D gene: NA
J gene: TRBJ2-5
CDR3 protein: CASSDMRRDQETQYF
CDR3 DNA: TGTGCCAGCAGTGACATGCGGCGAGATCAAGAGACCCAGTACTTC